This T cell receptor beta chain was retrieved from a study of T cell responses to AZD1222 COVID-19 vaccine. Notes on the study in general: Spike-specific TCR breadth rose after two AZD1222 doses, and depth rose as well. Seropositive AZD1222 recipients at baseline numbered only five or six. White British ancestry dominated among donors, who included more females, and clonal diversity was possibly underestimated. Vaccine-related CD4 TCRs covered spike, predominating at 160-218 and 743-854.

V was pared by 7 bases and J by 0 bases, with 6 bases of the junction left unmatched. Germline V gives CDR1 SEHNR, CDR2 FQNEAQ (reference sequence). This CDR3 spans 15 amino acids. Clones were sequenced by immunoSEQ multiplex PCR, and TCRdb holds only the in-frame ones, with some missing. The table shows about 100,000 clones, with 91% occurring only once. Comment on this clone: Its target is not known.

The receptor comes from an adult who received the AZD1222 COVID-19 vaccine. The rearrangement links TRBV7-9 to TRBJ1-5; TRBD1 agrees at 7 bases. The sequences come from peripheral blood, collected 28 days after the second AZD1222 dose. The CDR3, as DNA: TGTGCCAGCACACTCGGGACAGCTAGCAATCAGCCCCAGCATTTT. This sequence encodes CASTLGTASNQPQHF.